This passage covers 20 T cell receptor beta chains from one sample sequenced in a study of cytomegalovirus exposure and HLA in healthy donors. PCR used 60 Vbeta primers and 13 Jbeta primers. Sequencing was performed with immunoSEQ multiplex PCR; in TCRdb, only in-frame clones are kept and a portion is missing. The sample includes some 130,000 clones, roughly 72% of them seen just once. The specimen was PBMCs. All receptors come from a male donor in good health and CMV-seronegative.

This clone was counted only a few times. V and J are TRBV11-3 and TRBJ2-1, with 13 bases matching TRBD2. There are 16 residues in the CDR3. The ends lost 3 bases at V and 7 bases at J; junction bases unmatched: 6. From germline, CDR1 is SGHNT and CDR2 YENEEA. DNA for the CDR3: TGTGCCAGCAGCTTCGGACTAGCGGGAGATAGTAATGAGCAGTTCTTC. Its protein is CASSFGLAGDSNEQFF.

The chain links TRBV19 to TRBJ2-1, with TRBD2 identical over 7 bases. This CDR3 is 14 amino acids long. Germline V gene data show CDR1 as LNHDA and CDR2 as SQIVND (reference sequence). V was clipped by 4 bases and J by 4 bases; unmatched bases: 4. The CDR3 DNA follows: TGTGCCAGTAGTACCTCTAGCGGTTACAATGAGCAGTTCTTC. Translating gives CASSTSSGYNEQFF.

This clone was detected a few times. The chain couples TRBV7-8 to TRBJ2-1; the D is unclear. V lost 1 base and J lost 10, with 8 bases in between. Germline CDR1 is SGHVS and CDR2 is FQNEAQ. This CDR3 region has 12 residues. DNA for the CDR3: TGTGCCAGCAGCTTAGACGGGTGGGAGCAGTTCTTC. Protein: CASSLDGWEQFF. The full variable domain, rest sourced from reference TRBV7-8 and TRBJ2-1, is GAGVSQSPRYKVAKRGQDVALRCDPISGHVSLFWYQQALGQGPEFLTYFQNEAQLDKSGLPSDRFFAERPEGSVSTLKIQRTQQEDSAVYLCASSLDGWEQFFGPGTRLTVL.

The chain joins TRBV28 to TRBJ1-2, with 7 positions matching TRBD1. There are 14 residues in the CDR3. CDR1 and CDR2 from the germline V gene are MDHEN and SYDVKM. Losses at the gene ends were 6 bases for V and 2 bases for J; bases not matched to a gene: 6. The CDR3 DNA reads TGTGCCAGCAGCCCGTGGACAGGCAACTATGGCTACACCTTC. It specifies CASSPWTGNYGYTF.

This chain connects TRBV14 to TRBJ2-3; maybe TRBD2 (5 bases). This CDR3 has 20 residues. CDR1 is SGHDN and CDR2 is FVKESK in the germline V gene. V dropped 4 bases and J dropped 2 bases, with 28 bases sitting between them. This CDR3 is CASSPPETARANSVTDTQYF. The DNA for the CDR3 is TGTGCCAGCAGCCCCCCGGAAACAGCGCGGGCCAACTCAGTCACAGATACGCAGTATTTT.

This chain uses TRBV2 with TRBJ2-2; D gene unclear. This CDR3 contains 15 residues. Germline V gene data show CDR1 as SNHLY and CDR2 as FYNNEI. V lost 5 bases to trimming and J lost 5 bases, with 15 bases between them. The CDR3 DNA follows: TGTGCCAGCAGTAACCCCTTTGCGGAAACCGGGGAGCTGTTTTTT. Its protein is CASSNPFAETGELFF.

The sample holds one count of this clone. This CDR3 reads CASRPDGLAGRWEQYF. DNA for the CDR3: TGTGCCAGCAGACCCGACGGACTAGCAGGACGGTGGGAGCAGTACTTC. V is TRBV27 and J is TRBJ2-7; 8 bases align to TRBD2. V lost 6 bases to trimming and J lost 7 bases; unmatched junction nucleotides: 17. Germline CDR1 MNHEY, CDR2 SMNVEV (reference sequence). The CDR3 spans 16 residues.

Note on this clone: The germline gene is not matched at one end of the junction; a read error may be the cause. The genes are TRBV7-7 and TRBJ2-5; D is possibly TRBD2 (6 bases). The CDR3 consists of 15 residues. Germline-derived CDR1 and CDR2 are SSHAT and FNYEAQ (reference sequence). The DNA for the CDR3 is TGTGCTAGCAGTTATAAAGGGCCACGGGGGGAGACCCAGTACTTC. Protein product: CASSYKGPRGETQYF.

In its sample, this clone was seen once. The V call is TRBV9, the J call TRBJ2-5; maybe TRBD1 (6 bases). The CDR3 runs to 15 residues. The V gene lost 0 bases and the J gene lost 2 bases, with 11 bases spanning the gap. CDR1 and CDR2 from the germline V gene are SGDLS and YYNGEE. This CDR3 reads CASSVGTARQETQYF. The CDR3 nucleotides read TGTGCCAGCAGCGTAGGGACAGCGCGTCAAGAGACCCAGTACTTC.

The chain couples TRBV2 to TRBJ1-1; TRBD1 agrees at 9 bases. CDR1 is SNHLY, CDR2 FYNNEI, per germline. The CDR3 runs 17 residues. The ends lost 4 bases at V and 0 bases at J; junction bases unmatched: 9. The CDR3 sequence is CASSAQGAGGMNTEAFF. The CDR3 DNA sequence: TGTGCCAGCAGTGCACAGGGGGCTGGCGGCATGAACACTGAAGCTTTCTTT.

The chain links TRBV5-6 to TRBJ1-6; perhaps TRBD1 as D (6 bases). The V end lost 2 bases, the J end lost 1 base, and 10 bases lay between the germline ends. The V gene's germline CDR1 is SGHDT and CDR2 YYEEEE. The CDR3 length is 16 residues. The CDR3 loop reads CASSFGRGSYNSPLHF. In DNA form, the CDR3 reads TGTGCCAGCAGCTTCGGCAGGGGTTCCTATAATTCACCCCTCCACTTT.

This clone occurred many times. This chain connects TRBV27 to TRBJ2-1, with D possibly matching TRBD1 (5 bases). Per germline, CDR1 MNHEY and CDR2 SMNVEV (reference sequence). The CDR3 consists of 15 residues. V lost 6 bases to trimming and J lost 2 bases, with 14 bases between them. The DNA of the CDR3 is TGTGCCAGCAGATCGGAAGGGGCAACCTACAATGAGCAGTTCTTC. Residues: CASRSEGATYNEQFF.

The CDR3 DNA reads as TGTGCCAGCAGCGTAGATTCTAGGGACAGGGGAGGCAATGAGCAGTTCTTC. Amino acids: CASSVDSRDRGGNEQFF. This sequence joins TRBV9 and TRBJ2-1, with 10 bases lining up with TRBD1. Germline V lookup: CDR1 SGDLS, CDR2 YYNGEE. V was clipped by 0 bases and J by 6 bases; unmatched bases: 9. The CDR3 consists of 17 residues.

V is TRBV7-9 and J is TRBJ1-3, with 10 bases matching TRBD1. Germline V CDR1 and CDR2: SEHNR, FQNEAQ (reference sequence). The trim removed 5 bases at V and 2 bases at J, leaving 15 bases unmatched. The CDR3 sequence is 19 residues long. The CDR3 region has the DNA TGTGCCAGCAGCCGTTTGATTAAGACCGGGACAGGGGCTGGAAACACCATATATTTT. It translates to CASSRLIKTGTGAGNTIYF.

This chain connects TRBV18 to TRBJ1-1; tentative D call: TRBD1 (6 bases). Trimming took 3 bases from V and 7 from J, leaving 9 bases between them. CDR3 length: 12 residues. The germline V gene has CDR1 KGHSH and CDR2 LQKENI. The CDR3 region is CASSPRTDEAFF. CDR3 in DNA: TGTGCCAGCTCACCTAGGACAGATGAAGCTTTCTTT.

The J gene is TRBJ1-2, the V gene TRBV28; D not resolved. V lost 3 bases and J lost 0, with 14 bases in between. This CDR3 region has 16 residues. Germline assignment: CDR1 MDHEN and CDR2 SYDVKM. The CDR3 DNA follows: TGTGCCAGCAGTTTTTCCCCGGGAGCCGCTAACTATGGCTACACCTTC. It specifies CASSFSPGAANYGYTF.

This clone showed up just once. This rearrangement joins TRBV10-3 to TRBJ2-5; 7 positions agree with TRBD1. The J call could be wrong; TRBJ2-7 is a better fit for the DNA end. From germline, CDR1 is ENHRY and CDR2 SYGVKD. The CDR3 has 14 residues. The CDR3 DNA is TGTGCCATCAGTGAGTGGGGACAGAGCTACGAGCAGTACTTC. It yields the protein CAISEWGQSYEQYF.

For this clone: Sequence at one end of the junction differs from germline and may be a read error. The rearrangement links TRBV7-9 to TRBJ2-3; D remains unclear. The CDR3 sequence is 14 residues long. CDR1 is SEHNR, CDR2 FQNEAQ, per germline (reference sequence). CDR3 residues: CSSSFSRYTDTQYF. The DNA for the CDR3 is TGTTCCAGCAGCTTTTCCAGATACACAGATACGCAGTATTTT.

CDR3 in amino acids: CASSRSAGVNQPQHF. Written as DNA, the CDR3 is TGTGCCAGCAGTCGCTCGGCAGGGGTCAATCAGCCCCAGCATTTT. This rearrangement joins TRBV6-6 to TRBJ1-5; TRBD1 is a possible D gene (6 bases). Trimming removed 5 bases at V and 3 bases at J, with 14 bases between. The CDR3 is made up of 15 amino acids. Per germline, CDR1 MNHNY and CDR2 SVGAGI (reference sequence).

Only a few counts were recorded for this clone. V and J are TRBV6-5 and TRBJ2-7, with D perhaps TRBD1 (5 bases). V was clipped by 8 bases and J by 0 bases, with 14 bases between them. The CDR3 is 14 amino acids. Germline V gene sequence: CDR1 MNHEY, CDR2 SVGAGI. The CDR3: CASESDSFSYEQYF. The CDR3 DNA reads as TGTGCCAGCGAATCAGACAGCTTCTCCTACGAGCAGTACTTC.